This T cell receptor beta chain was recovered during a study of blood T cell repertoires in COVID-19. With 5 bases removed from V and 5 bases from J, the gap between germline ends came to 19 bases. Germline V gene data show CDR1 as MDHEN and CDR2 as SYDVKM. CDR3 length: 16 residues. Enrollees, roughly 18 to 90 years old, lived in 24 US areas. This table comes from immunoSEQ multiplex PCR, and its TCRdb copy is limited to in-frame clones, with some not included. This table has a few hundred thousand clones, 85% to 90% appearing once. Sequenced material: PBMCs or T cells enriched from blood (not recorded which). This clonotype was obtained from a woman between 18 and 30 years old with acute COVID-19. The rearrangement links TRBV28 to TRBJ2-1; weak D call: TRBD2 (6 bases). The CDR3 region has the DNA TGTGCCAGCAGTGTTTTCCTCCCCGTAGCGGACAATGAGCAGTTCTTC. Its translation is CASSVFLPVADNEQFF.